Listed below are T cell receptor beta chains from one sample, sequenced in a study of T-cell reconstitution after alpha-beta-depleted transplantation in children. TCRdb re-called the PCR reads with MiXCR, one entry per CDR3 protein. The sample has some 110,000 distinct CDR3 sequences; 10% are singletons. The specimen comprised PBMCs, sampled before TCRalphabeta/CD19-depleted stem cell transplant. The receptors here all came from a boy aged 2 to 9 with acute lymphoblastic leukemia, due to receive a stem cell transplant. The CDR3 runs from the conserved cysteine through the conserved F or W. Each record gives: D gene, V gene, J gene, clone size, CDR3 DNA, CDR3 protein. A D gene is named only where the DNA matches it firmly. Clone size, where shown, is once, few, many, or a class for clones that have expanded.

.	TRBV3-1	TRBJ2-7	.	TGTGCCAGCAGCCAAGTAGTCCGGGACGAGCAGTACTTC	CASSQVVRDEQYF
.	TRBV7-9	TRBJ2-4	.	TGTGCCAGCAGCCCTCCCTCCTCAAACATTCAGTACTTC	CASSPPSSNIQYF
TRBD2	TRBV10-3	TRBJ2-3	few	TGTGCCCATGCGCCCAGCGGGAGGACAGATACGCAGTATTTT	CAHAPSGRTDTQYF
.	TRBV18	TRBJ2-2	few	TGTGCCAGCTCTCAGACAGGTGCCACCGGGGAGCTGTTTTTT	CASSQTGATGELFF
TRBD2	TRBV2	TRBJ2-3	few	TGTGCCAGCAGTGAATGGCTAGCGGGGGTGGATACGCAGTATTTT	CASSEWLAGVDTQYF
.	TRBV12-3/TRBV12-4	TRBJ2-7	many	TGTGCCAGCCAGGGAAATCCGGGGGGCCGGTACGAGCAGTACTTC	CASQGNPGGRYEQYF
TRBD1	TRBV5-1	TRBJ2-4	many	TGCGCCAGCAGCACTGGGACAGGGATGGCGGACATTCAGTACTTC	CASSTGTGMADIQYF
TRBD2	TRBV3-1	TRBJ2-1	.	TGTGCCAGCAGCCAGGTTGGTAGCGGGAGGAAGGACAATGAGCAGTTCTTC	CASSQVGSGRKDNEQFF
.	TRBV20-1	TRBJ2-7	few	TGCAGTGCCTTTGGGTGGACCCCGCTTGGGGAGGACGAGCAGTACTTC	CSAFGWTPLGEDEQYF
.	TRBV6-1	TRBJ2-1	.	TGTGCCAGCAGTGAAGGGGATCCGGGTGAGCAGTTCTTC	CASSEGDPGEQFF
TRBD2	TRBV11-3	TRBJ2-1	few	TGTGCCAGCAGCTTCGGACTAGCGCTGGGTTTGGATGAGCAGTTCTTC	CASSFGLALGLDEQFF
TRBD1	TRBV20-1	TRBJ1-2	few	TGCAGTGCTCCGCCAGGACAGGGGGCTGGCTACACCTTC	CSAPPGQGAGYTF
.	TRBV5-1	TRBJ1-1	many	TGCGCCAGCAGCTTGAATCAGGTGTCGAACACTGAAGCTTTCTTT	CASSLNQVSNTEAFF
.	TRBV5-5	TRBJ2-3	.	TGTGCCAGCAGCACGGACCTAGGCCGACCAGATACGCAGTATTTT	CASSTDLGRPDTQYF
.	TRBV15	TRBJ2-2	many	TGTGCCACCAGCAGAGATTCGCAGGGGCGACACGGGGAGCTGTTTTTT	CATSRDSQGRHGELFF
.	TRBV5-6	TRBJ2-1	many	TGTGCCAGCAGTGAGGACTACAATGAGCAGTTCTTC	CASSEDYNEQFF
.	TRBV10-3	TRBJ2-3	few	TGTGCCATCAGTGGGGTTCTTGCTAGCCGAACAGATACGCAGTATTTT	CAISGVLASRTDTQYF
.	TRBV12-3/TRBV12-4	TRBJ1-1	once	TGTGCCAGCAGTTTCTCCAACACTGAAGCTTTCTTT	CASSFSNTEAFF
TRBD2	TRBV6-5	TRBJ2-2	few	TGTGCCAGCAGTTCGGGGGGACTAGCGTCGATCACCGGGGAGCTGTTTTTT	CASSSGGLASITGELFF
TRBD2	TRBV7-9	TRBJ2-1	few	TGTGCCAGCAGCTTAGGGGAGGGCCGCTACAATGAGCAGTTCTTC	CASSLGEGRYNEQFF
TRBD2	TRBV5-1	TRBJ2-1	many	TGCGCCAGCTCCGGCGGGAGGGGGGCCTACAATGAGCAGTTCTTC	CASSGGRGAYNEQFF
.	TRBV18	TRBJ2-1	many	TGTGCCAGCTCACCACCAAGCGTGTACAATGAGCAGTTCTTC	CASSPPSVYNEQFF
.	TRBV5-1	TRBJ2-1	few	TGCGCCAGCAGCTCGAAATACAATGAGCAGTTCTTC	CASSSKYNEQFF
.	TRBV5-4	TRBJ2-5	many	TGTGCCAGCAGCTCGGGCCAAACGGAGACCCAGTACTTC	CASSSGQTETQYF
.	TRBV7-8	TRBJ1-5	.	TGTGCCAGCAGCTTAGGCGGGGAGCAGCCCCAGCATTTT	CASSLGGEQPQHF
.	TRBV18	TRBJ2-1	many	TGTGCCAGCTCACCAGGCGGAGGCGATGAGCAGTTCTTC	CASSPGGGDEQFF